This T cell receptor (beta chain) was sequenced during a study of blood T cell repertoires in COVID-19. Here immunoSEQ multiplex PCR was the method, and the copy in TCRdb shows in-frame clones only, minus some. The sample comprises about 160,000 clones, 80% of which are singletons, and approximately 3.6% rests with the top ten. The CDR3 runs to 16 residues. CDR1 and CDR2 from the germline V gene are GTSNPN and SVGIG (reference sequence). Trimming cost V 0 bases and J 5 bases; bases outside gene matches: 8. The receptor was isolated from an older woman who had recovered from COVID-19. The sample consisted of PBMCs or T cells enriched from blood (not recorded which). The gene calls are TRBV30 and TRBJ2-3, with 10 bases lining up with TRBD2. CDR3: CAWSVQRGGRGDTQYF. The DNA for the CDR3 is TGTGCCTGGAGTGTTCAGCGGGGGGGCCGAGGAGATACGCAGTATTTT.